The 24 T cell receptor beta chains presented below share a single source sample, sequenced in a study of T cells in Graves' hyperthyroidism and ophthalmopathy. RNA transcripts provided the source from which TCR beta CDR3 regions were amplified. RT-PCR in the first round (using the HTBI primer set) targeted the TCR CDR3. Via MiXCR, TCRdb re-called the multiplex PCR reads, giving one row per CDR3 protein. Here the sample spans 300,000 to 350,000 distinct CDR3 sequences, roughly 18% being singletons. The sequenced sample consisted of blood. The origin of the receptors is a woman aged 50 to 65 with Graves' hyperthyroidism.

V is TRBV2 and J is TRBJ2-1, with a weak D call TRBD1 (5 bases). The germline V gene has CDR1 SNHLY and CDR2 FYNNEI. V was clipped by 6 bases and J by 3 bases, with 12 bases between them. The CDR3 spans 14 residues. The CDR3 region is CASRPRVLYNEQFF. In DNA form, the CDR3 reads TGTGCCAGCAGGCCCAGGGTCCTCTACAATGAGCAGTTCTTC. Full variable domain (rest looked up from reference TRBV2 and TRBJ2-1): EPEVTQTPSHQVTQMGQEVILRCVPISNHLYFYWYRQILGQKVEFLVSFYNNEISEKSEIFDDQFSVERPDGSNFTLKIRSTKLEDSAMYFCASRPRVLYNEQFFGPGTRLTVL.

This clonotype was seen only a few times. V gene TRBV28 combines with J gene TRBJ1-2; 10 bases are shared with TRBD1. V was pared by 7 bases and J by 6 bases, with 11 bases of the junction left unmatched. CDR3 length: 15 residues. Germline CDR1 reads MDHEN; CDR2 reads SYDVKM. The CDR3 DNA is TGTGCCAGCAACGAACCGGGACAGGGGTTCGATGGCTACACCTTC. It yields the protein CASNEPGQGFDGYTF.

This clonotype has at least ten counts. CDR3 nucleotide sequence: TGTGCCAGCAGTTTAACTGGGGCAGCCAGCTCCTACGAGCAGTACTTC. It encodes CASSLTGAASSYEQYF. The chain links TRBV28 to TRBJ2-7; D possibly corresponds to TRBD1 (5 bases). The germline V gene has CDR1 MDHEN and CDR2 SYDVKM. V was pared by 2 bases and J by 0 bases, with 14 bases between. CDR3 length: 16 amino acids.

This clonotype was detected many times. The chain recombines TRBV5-1 with TRBJ1-1, with D perhaps matching TRBD1 (5 bases). This CDR3 region has 14 residues. Trimming pared 4 bases from V and 6 bases from J, leaving 16 bases between. The V gene's germline CDR1 is SGHRS and CDR2 YFSETQ. CDR3 amino acids: CASSNEGVGAEAFF. The CDR3 nucleotides read TGCGCCAGCAGCAACGAGGGAGTGGGGGCTGAAGCTTTCTTT. Variable domain in full (rest from reference TRBV5-1 and TRBJ1-1): KAGVTQTPRYLIKTRGQQVTLSCSPISGHRSVSWYQQTPGQGLQFLFEYFSETQRNKGNFPGRFSGRQFSNSRSEMNVSTLELGDSALYLCASSNEGVGAEAFFGQGTRLTVV.

This clonotype has a handful of counts. The CDR3 bases are TGTGCCAGCAGGACGTTAGCGGGGTCGCTCACCGGGGAGCTGTTTTTT. Its translation: CASRTLAGSLTGELFF. The rearrangement links TRBV12-3 or TRBV12-4 to TRBJ2-2, with 8 bases lining up with TRBD2. The CDR3 covers 16 residues. V trimming: 6 bases; J trimming: 4 bases; junction bases outside the gene matches: 10.

This clonotype has more than one count but fewer than ten. The chain is built from TRBV7-9 and TRBJ2-7, with TRBD1 matching over 10 bases. After removal of 3 bases from V and 6 bases from J, the junction contained 5 bases not matched to a gene. CDR1 and CDR2 (germline): SEHNR, FQNEAQ (reference sequence). The CDR3 is 14 residues long. The CDR3, as DNA: TGTGCCAGCAGCTTCGGGACAGGGGAACCCGAGCAGTACTTC. This sequence encodes CASSFGTGEPEQYF.

This clonotype was seen many times. This chain links TRBV3-1 with TRBJ1-2; a possible D gene is TRBD1 (5 bases). The CDR3 totals 13 residues. V gave up 0 bases and J gave up 7 bases, with 9 bases separating them. Germline V lookup: CDR1 LGHDT, CDR2 YNNKEL (reference sequence). The CDR3 DNA reads TGTGCCAGCAGCCAAGAAGGGGCGGCTGGCTACACCTTC. It specifies CASSQEGAAGYTF.

With regard to this clonotype: A much larger clone lies a single base off, so this may be a read error. The chain combines TRBV3-1 with TRBJ2-7; 7 nucleotides agree with TRBD1. The CDR3 has 13 amino acids. Germline assignment: CDR1 LGHDT and CDR2 YNNKEL (reference sequence). In DNA, the CDR3 is TGTGCCGGCAGCCAGCTAGGGGGCGACGAGCAGTACTTC. This gives the protein CAGSQLGGDEQYF.

This clonotype was recorded many times. The chain has TRBV6-1 and TRBJ1-2; D might be TRBD1 (5 bases). Germline V gives CDR1 MNHNS, CDR2 SASEGT. The ends were cut back, 5 bases at V and 0 bases at J, with 19 bases in the middle. The CDR3 has 17 residues. The CDR3 DNA follows: TGTGCCAGCAGTTCCACCGTGGGAATGGGGGCTAACTATGGCTACACCTTC. This codes for CASSSTVGMGANYGYTF.

This clonotype was found a few times. The chain joins TRBV19 to TRBJ1-1; D perhaps matches TRBD1 (5 bases). CDR3 size: 14 residues. Germline V gene lookup returns CDR1 LNHDA and CDR2 SQIVND (reference sequence). The V end lost 5 bases, the J end lost 4 bases, and 14 bases lay between the germline ends. CDR3 in DNA: TGTGCCAGTAGTCCAGGGTCCCTTGGCACTGAAGCTTTCTTT. It is translated as CASSPGSLGTEAFF.

The rearrangement uses TRBV6-1 and TRBJ1-1, with D unresolved. The CDR3 runs 12 residues. Trimming pared 8 bases from V and 6 bases from J, leaving 13 bases between. CDR1 is MNHNS and CDR2 is SASEGT in the germline V gene. In nucleotides, the CDR3 is TGTGCCAGCTGTGGGGAAGGGTCTGAAGCTTTCTTT. It yields the protein CASCGEGSEAFF.

This clonotype was detected many times. This chain links TRBV27 with TRBJ1-1; D ambiguous. This CDR3 has 13 residues. CDR1 is MNHEY and CDR2 is SMNVEV in the germline V gene (reference sequence). Trimming pared 6 bases from V and 0 bases from J, leaving 8 bases between. The CDR3: CASRGLLNTEAFF. The CDR3 coding sequence is TGTGCCAGCAGAGGTTTATTGAACACTGAAGCTTTCTTT.

Concerning this clonotype: This may be a read error, as it is one base from a much larger clone. The genes are TRBV2 and TRBJ1-2; maybe TRBD1 (5 bases). Germline assignment: CDR1 SNHLY and CDR2 FYNNEI. The V end was cut by 10 bases, the J end by 5 bases, with 20 bases between. The CDR3 has 14 residues. The CDR3: CANQPAARDYGYTF. CDR3 nucleotides: TGTGCCAACCAGCCGGCCGCCAGGGATTATGGCTACACCTTC.

This clonotype occurred a few times. The chain recombines TRBV6-1 with TRBJ2-6; no firm D call. Germline V gene sequence: CDR1 MNHNS, CDR2 SASEGT. Trimming removed 7 bases from V and 0 bases from J, with 10 bases in between. CDR3 length equals 15 residues. The CDR3 sequence: CASIPDRSGANVLTF. The CDR3 DNA sequence: TGTGCCAGCATTCCAGACCGCTCTGGGGCCAACGTCCTGACTTTC.

This clonotype has ten or more counts. The gene calls are TRBV30 and TRBJ1-4; maybe TRBD1 (6 bases). Germline assignment: CDR1 GTSNPN and CDR2 SVGIG (reference sequence). This CDR3 contains 16 residues. Trimming pared 5 bases from V and 0 bases from J, leaving 16 bases between. The CDR3 sequence: CAWQRTGQATNEKLFF. DNA of the CDR3: TGTGCCTGGCAGAGGACGGGACAAGCAACTAATGAAAAACTGTTTTTT.

This sequence joins TRBV24-1 and TRBJ1-5, with 7 bases aligning to TRBD1. V trimming: 5 bases; J trimming: 7 bases; junction bases outside the gene matches: 4. The CDR3 is 13 amino acids. Germline values: CDR1 KGHDR, CDR2 SFDVKD. In DNA, the CDR3 is TGTGCCACCAGTGGGCCAGGGGGGCAGCCCCAGCATTTT. It encodes CATSGPGGQPQHF.

The chain is built from TRBV5-4 and TRBJ2-2; TRBD1 agrees at 8 bases. The CDR3 contains 15 residues. CDR1 is SGHNT and CDR2 is YYREEE in the germline V gene (reference sequence). V was clipped by 4 bases and J by 0 bases; unmatched bases: 2. The DNA of the CDR3 is TGTGCCAGCAGCGTGGACAGGGCGAACACCGGGGAGCTGTTTTTT. Its protein is CASSVDRANTGELFF.

V is TRBV9 and J is TRBJ2-7; unclear D gene. V gave up 0 bases and J gave up 7 bases, with 17 bases separating them. CDR1 SGDLS and CDR2 YYNGEE come from the germline V gene. This CDR3 contains 15 residues. CDR3 DNA: TGTGCCAGCAGCGTAGAACCCGGCCACCTTGGGGAGCAGTACTTC. Its translation is CASSVEPGHLGEQYF. Full variable domain (remainder filled in from reference TRBV9 and TRBJ2-7): DSGVTQTPKHLITATGQRVTLRCSPRSGDLSVYWYQQSLDQGLQFLIQYYNGEERAKGNILERFSAQQFPDLHSELNLSSLELGDSALYFCASSVEPGHLGEQYFGPGTRLTVT.

The V gene is TRBV5-6, the J gene TRBJ2-7, with 8 bases fitting TRBD1. CDR1 and CDR2 from the germline V gene are SGHDT and YYEEEE. The junction had 6 bases not matched to a gene; V was cut back by 7 bases and J by 0 bases. This CDR3 spans 14 amino acids. The CDR3 coding sequence is TGTGCCAGCGGCTACGGACAGGGCTCCTACGAGCAGTACTTC. This encodes CASGYGQGSYEQYF.

This chain joins TRBV20-1 and TRBJ1-1; the match to TRBD1 covers 11 bases. The CDR3 contains 15 residues. Germline-derived CDR1 and CDR2 are DFQATT and SNEGSKA (reference sequence). Trimming at V came to 6 bases and at J to 4 bases, leaving 10 bases not matched to a gene. Written as DNA, the CDR3 is TGCAGTGCCAAGCCGGGACAGGGGGTTGGCACTGAAGCTTTCTTT. This gives the protein CSAKPGQGVGTEAFF.

Here the CDR3 reads CASSIGFSYNQPQHF. As DNA, the CDR3 is TGTGCCAGTAGTATAGGTTTCAGTTACAATCAGCCCCAGCATTTT. The J gene is TRBJ1-5, the V gene TRBV19, with D unclear. With 1 base removed from V and 3 bases from J, the gap between germline ends came to 10 bases. Looked up from germline, CDR1 is LNHDA and CDR2 is SQIVND (reference sequence). CDR3 length: 15 residues.

This clonotype occurred many times. The chain employs TRBV14 and TRBJ2-1; D perhaps matches TRBD1 (5 bases). In germline, CDR1 is SGHDN, CDR2 FVKESK. V was trimmed by 0 bases and J by 5 bases, leaving 20 bases between them. CDR3 length: 18 amino acids. The CDR3: CASSQDFGAQGLDNEQFF. The CDR3 DNA reads as TGTGCCAGCAGCCAAGACTTCGGTGCCCAGGGCCTCGACAATGAGCAGTTCTTC. Together with reference TRBV14 and TRBJ2-1, the CDR3 gives the full variable domain: EAGVTQFPSHSVIEKGQTVTLRCDPISGHDNLYWYRRVMGKEIKFLLHFVKESKQDESGMPNNRFLAERTGGTYSTLKVQPAELEDSGVYFCASSQDFGAQGLDNEQFFGPGTRLTVL.

This clonotype showed up just a few times. V gene TRBV10-3 combines with J gene TRBJ2-5; D gene unclear. V shed 0 bases and J shed 0 bases, with 2 bases lying between them. There are 13 residues in the CDR3. The germline V gene has CDR1 ENHRY and CDR2 SYGVKD. As DNA, the CDR3 is TGTGCCATCAGTGAGTCGCACCAAGAGACCCAGTACTTC. This encodes CAISESHQETQYF.

This clonotype was counted many times. The DNA for the CDR3 is TGTGCCAGCAGTGGGGTGGACGAGCAGTACGTC. Encoded protein: CASSGVDEQYV. V usage is TRBV2 and J usage is TRBJ2-7; D gene unclear. Trimming shortened V by 4 bases and J by 5 bases, and 6 bases separated the two germline ends. The CDR3 has 11 amino acids. From germline, CDR1 is SNHLY and CDR2 FYNNEI.